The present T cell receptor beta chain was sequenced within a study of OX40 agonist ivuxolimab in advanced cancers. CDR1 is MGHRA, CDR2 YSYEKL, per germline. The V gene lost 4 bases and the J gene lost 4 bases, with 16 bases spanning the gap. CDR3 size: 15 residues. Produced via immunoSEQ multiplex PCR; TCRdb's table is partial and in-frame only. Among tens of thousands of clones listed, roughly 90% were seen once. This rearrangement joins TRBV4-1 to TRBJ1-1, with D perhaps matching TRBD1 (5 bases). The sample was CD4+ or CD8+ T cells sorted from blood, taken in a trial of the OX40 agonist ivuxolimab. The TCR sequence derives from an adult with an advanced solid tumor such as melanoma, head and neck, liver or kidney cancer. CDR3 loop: CASSRIDSEGTEAFF. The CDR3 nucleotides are TGCGCCAGCAGCCGAATCGACAGCGAGGGCACTGAAGCTTTCTTT.